The table lists the clone carrying this T cell receptor (beta chain) with many counts. The data derive from a study of early T cells in non-severe SARS-CoV-2 infection. Study-level background: The authors sequenced bulk RNA from unsorted whole blood, leaving chains unpaired.

Individual cDNA molecules each received unique molecular identifiers attached to them. TCRdb passed the 5' RACE reads through MiXCR, listing each CDR3 protein once. The data contain 75,000 to 90,000 distinct CDR3 sequences, around 13% of them seen just once; the ten biggest clones take up 1.1%. This CDR3 is 16 amino acids long. The V and J ends lost 0 bases and 5 bases respectively, with 16 bases between them. Germline V gene sequence: CDR1 ENHRY, CDR2 SYGVKD. The sequence derives from an adult who was a healthcare worker with PCR-confirmed SARS-CoV-2 infection or an uninfected control (not recorded which). The sequenced material came from whole blood. The chain links TRBV10-3 to TRBJ1-1, with D tentatively TRBD1 (5 bases). The CDR3 nucleotides read TGTGCCATCAGTGAGTCGCAGGGAGTATCGAGAACTGAAGCTTTCTTT. Its protein is CAISESQGVSRTEAFF.